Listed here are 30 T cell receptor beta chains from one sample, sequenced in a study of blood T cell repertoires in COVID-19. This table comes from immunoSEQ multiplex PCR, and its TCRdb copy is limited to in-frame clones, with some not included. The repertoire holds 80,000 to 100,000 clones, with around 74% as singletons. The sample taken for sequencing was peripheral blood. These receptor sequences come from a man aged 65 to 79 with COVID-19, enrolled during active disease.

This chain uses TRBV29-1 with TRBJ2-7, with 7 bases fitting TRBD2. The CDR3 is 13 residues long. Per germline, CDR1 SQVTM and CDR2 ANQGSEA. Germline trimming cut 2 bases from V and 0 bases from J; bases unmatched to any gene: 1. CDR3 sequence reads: CSVELAVSYEQYF. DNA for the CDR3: TGCAGCGTTGAACTAGCGGTCTCCTACGAGCAGTACTTC.

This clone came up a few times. In nucleotides, the CDR3 is TGTGCCAGTAGTATTTCGGCAGGAAACACCGGGGAGCTGTTTTTT. As protein: CASSISAGNTGELFF. This sequence joins TRBV19 and TRBJ2-2; D gene unclear. Trimming left V 3 bases short and J 2 bases short, with 10 bases between. CDR3 length equals 15 residues. Germline V gene lookup returns CDR1 LNHDA and CDR2 SQIVND (reference sequence).

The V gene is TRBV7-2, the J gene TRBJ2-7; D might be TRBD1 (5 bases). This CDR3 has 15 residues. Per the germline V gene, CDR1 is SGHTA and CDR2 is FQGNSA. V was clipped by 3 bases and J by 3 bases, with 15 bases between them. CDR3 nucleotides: TGTGCCAGCAGCTTGAAAATGACAGACAGCTACGAGCAGTACTTC. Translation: CASSLKMTDSYEQYF.

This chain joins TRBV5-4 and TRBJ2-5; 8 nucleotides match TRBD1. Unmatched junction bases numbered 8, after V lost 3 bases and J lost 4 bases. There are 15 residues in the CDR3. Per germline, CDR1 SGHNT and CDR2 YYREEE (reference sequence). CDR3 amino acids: CASSSRETGVETQYF. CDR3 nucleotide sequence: TGTGCCAGCAGCTCCCGAGAGACAGGGGTAGAGACCCAGTACTTC.

The CDR3 loop reads CASSLTGTGGGGYTF. As DNA, the CDR3 is TGTGCCAGCAGTTTGACCGGGACAGGGGGGGGTGGCTACACCTTC. The J gene is TRBJ1-2, the V gene TRBV28, with 11 bases that match TRBD1. Germline CDR1 is MDHEN and CDR2 is SYDVKM. V was pared by 3 bases and J by 7 bases, with 7 bases of the junction left unmatched. The CDR3 length is 15 residues.

CDR3 bases: TGTGCCAGCAGCCCCCTAGGGCTAGCGGGAGGGCCTCTCCGGGCCGGGGAGCTGTTTTTT. This translates into CASSPLGLAGGPLRAGELFF. The gene calls are TRBV5-5 and TRBJ2-2; 12 positions agree with TRBD2. The CDR3 has 20 residues. The V segment lost 4 bases and the J segment 6 bases; nucleotides outside the gene matches: 19. Germline V lookup: CDR1 SGHKS, CDR2 YYEKEE (reference sequence).

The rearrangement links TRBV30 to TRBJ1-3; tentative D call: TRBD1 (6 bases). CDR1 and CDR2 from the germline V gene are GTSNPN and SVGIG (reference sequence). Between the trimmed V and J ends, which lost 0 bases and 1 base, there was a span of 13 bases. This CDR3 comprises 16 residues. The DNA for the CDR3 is TGTGCCTGGAGTGTACCAGGACAGTGGTCTGGAAACACCATATATTTT. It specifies CAWSVPGQWSGNTIYF.

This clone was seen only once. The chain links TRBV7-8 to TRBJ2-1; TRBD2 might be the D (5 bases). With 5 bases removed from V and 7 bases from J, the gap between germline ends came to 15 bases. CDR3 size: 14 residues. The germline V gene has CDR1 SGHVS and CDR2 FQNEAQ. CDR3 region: CASSTGLPPNEQFF. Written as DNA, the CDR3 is TGTGCCAGCAGCACCGGACTCCCCCCAAATGAGCAGTTCTTC.

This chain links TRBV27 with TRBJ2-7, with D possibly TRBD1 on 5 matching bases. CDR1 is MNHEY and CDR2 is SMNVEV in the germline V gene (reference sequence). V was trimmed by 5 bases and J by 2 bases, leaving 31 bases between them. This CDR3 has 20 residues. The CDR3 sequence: CASSRYIPPSNRQWAYEQYF. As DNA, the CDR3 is TGTGCCAGCAGTCGTTATATCCCCCCTTCCAACCGACAGTGGGCCTACGAGCAGTACTTC.

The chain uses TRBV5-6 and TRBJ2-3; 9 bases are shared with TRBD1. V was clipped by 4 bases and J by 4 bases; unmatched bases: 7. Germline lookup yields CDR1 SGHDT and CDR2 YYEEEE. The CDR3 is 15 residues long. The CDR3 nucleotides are TGTGCCAGCAGCAGAGCGGGACAGGGCGCAGATACGCAGTATTTT. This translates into CASSRAGQGADTQYF.

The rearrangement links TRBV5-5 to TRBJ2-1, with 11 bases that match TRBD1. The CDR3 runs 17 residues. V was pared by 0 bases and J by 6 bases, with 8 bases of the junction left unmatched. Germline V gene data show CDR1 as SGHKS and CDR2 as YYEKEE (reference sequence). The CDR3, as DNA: TGTGCCAGCAGCTTGGAGGACAGGGGGCGAGGGAGCAATGAGCAGTTCTTC. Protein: CASSLEDRGRGSNEQFF.

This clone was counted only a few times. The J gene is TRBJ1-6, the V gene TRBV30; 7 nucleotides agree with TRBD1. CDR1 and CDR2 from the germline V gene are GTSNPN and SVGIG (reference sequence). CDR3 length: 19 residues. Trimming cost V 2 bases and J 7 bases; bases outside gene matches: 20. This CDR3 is CAWSRLGGAGWSGNSPLHF. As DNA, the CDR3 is TGTGCCTGGAGTCGGTTAGGGGGCGCCGGTTGGAGTGGGAATTCACCCCTCCACTTT. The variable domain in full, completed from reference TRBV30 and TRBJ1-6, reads SQTIHQWPATLVQPVGSPLSLECTVEGTSNPNLYWYRQAAGRGLQLLFYSVGIGQISSEVPQNLSASRPQDRQFILSSKKLLLSDSGFYLCAWSRLGGAGWSGNSPLHFGNGTRLTVT.

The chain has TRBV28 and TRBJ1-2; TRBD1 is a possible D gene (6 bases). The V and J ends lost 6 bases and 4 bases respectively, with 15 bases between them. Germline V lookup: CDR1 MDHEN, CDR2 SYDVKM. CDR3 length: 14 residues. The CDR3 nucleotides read TGTGCCAGCAGACCGACAGGCCCGACCTATGGCTACACCTTC. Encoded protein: CASRPTGPTYGYTF.

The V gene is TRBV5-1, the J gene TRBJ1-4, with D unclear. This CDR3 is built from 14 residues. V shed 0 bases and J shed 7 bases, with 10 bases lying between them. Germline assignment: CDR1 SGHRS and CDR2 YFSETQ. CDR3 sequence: CASSLGAPGEKLFF. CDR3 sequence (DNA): TGCGCCAGCAGCTTGGGGGCCCCTGGTGAAAAACTGTTTTTT.

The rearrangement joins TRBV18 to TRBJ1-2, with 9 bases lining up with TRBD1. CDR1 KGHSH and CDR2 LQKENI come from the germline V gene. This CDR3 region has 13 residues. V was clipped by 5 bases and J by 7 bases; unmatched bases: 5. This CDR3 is CASSGDRAAGYTF. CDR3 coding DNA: TGTGCCAGCTCAGGGGACAGGGCGGCTGGCTACACCTTC.

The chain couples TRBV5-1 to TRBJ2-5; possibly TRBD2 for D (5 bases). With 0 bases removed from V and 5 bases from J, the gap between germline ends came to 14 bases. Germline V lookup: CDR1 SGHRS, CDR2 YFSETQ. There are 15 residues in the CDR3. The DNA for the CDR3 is TGCGCCAGCAGCTTGGGGTTGGAGGATTCGGAGACCCAGTACTTC. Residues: CASSLGLEDSETQYF.

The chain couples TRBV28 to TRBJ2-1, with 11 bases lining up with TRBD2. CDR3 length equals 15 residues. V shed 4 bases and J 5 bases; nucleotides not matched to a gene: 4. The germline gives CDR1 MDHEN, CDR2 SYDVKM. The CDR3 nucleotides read TGTGCCAGCAGTTCACTAGCGGGAGAAAACAATGAGCAGTTCTTC. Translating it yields CASSSLAGENNEQFF.

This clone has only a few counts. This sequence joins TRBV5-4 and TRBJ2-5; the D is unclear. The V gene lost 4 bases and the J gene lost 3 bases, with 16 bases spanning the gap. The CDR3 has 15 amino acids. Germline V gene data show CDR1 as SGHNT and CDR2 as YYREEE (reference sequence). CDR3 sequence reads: CASSPNPKAEETQYF. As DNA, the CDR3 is TGTGCCAGCAGCCCAAACCCGAAGGCGGAAGAGACCCAGTACTTC.

CDR3 sequence reads: CASSEFELYTEAFF. CDR3 DNA sequence: TGTGCCAGCAGTGAATTTGAGTTGTACACTGAAGCTTTCTTT. The chain has TRBV2 and TRBJ1-1; no reliable D call. Germline V CDR1 and CDR2: SNHLY, FYNNEI. V was trimmed by 2 bases and J by 3 bases, leaving 10 bases between them. CDR3 length equals 14 residues.

CDR3 DNA: TGTGCCAGTAGCCCCGCAGGGCCGATTAATGAAAAACTGTTTTTT. Amino acids: CASSPAGPINEKLFF. This chain connects TRBV19 to TRBJ1-4; a weak D match, TRBD1 (5 bases). V was cut by 6 bases and J by 4 bases, with 15 bases left in between. Germline V gives CDR1 LNHDA, CDR2 SQIVND (reference sequence). The CDR3 is 15 amino acids.

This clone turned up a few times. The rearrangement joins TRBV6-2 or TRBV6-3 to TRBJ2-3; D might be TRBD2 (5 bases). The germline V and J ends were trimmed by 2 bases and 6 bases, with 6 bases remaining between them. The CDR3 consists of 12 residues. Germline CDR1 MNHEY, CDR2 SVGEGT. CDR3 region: CASSYPGDTQYF. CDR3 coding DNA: TGTGCCAGCAGTTACCCGGGGGATACGCAGTATTTT.

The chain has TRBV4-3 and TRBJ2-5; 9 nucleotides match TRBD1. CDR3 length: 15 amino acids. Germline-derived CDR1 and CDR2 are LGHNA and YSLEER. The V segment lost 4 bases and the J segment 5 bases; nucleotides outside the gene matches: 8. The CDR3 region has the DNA TGCGCCAGCAGCCCGTCAATCGGACAGGGGGAGACCCAGTACTTC. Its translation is CASSPSIGQGETQYF.

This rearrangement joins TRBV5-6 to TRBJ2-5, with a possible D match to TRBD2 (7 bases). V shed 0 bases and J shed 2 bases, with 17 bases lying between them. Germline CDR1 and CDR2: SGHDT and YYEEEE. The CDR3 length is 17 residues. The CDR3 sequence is CASSLGAGVGGQETQYF. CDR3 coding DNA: TGTGCCAGCAGCTTGGGCGCGGGGGTAGGGGGACAAGAGACCCAGTACTTC.

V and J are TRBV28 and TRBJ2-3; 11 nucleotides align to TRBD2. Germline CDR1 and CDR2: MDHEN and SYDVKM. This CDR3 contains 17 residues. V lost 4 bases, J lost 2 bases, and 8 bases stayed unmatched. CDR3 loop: CASSSYSGRGNTDTQYF. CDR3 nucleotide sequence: TGTGCCAGCAGTTCTTATAGCGGGAGGGGGAACACAGATACGCAGTATTTT. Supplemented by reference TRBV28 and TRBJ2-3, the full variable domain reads DVKVTQSSRYLVKRTGEKVFLECVQDMDHENMFWYRQDPGLGLRLIYFSYDVKMKEKGDIPEGYSVSREKKERFSLILESASTNQTSMYLCASSSYSGRGNTDTQYFGPGTRLTVL.

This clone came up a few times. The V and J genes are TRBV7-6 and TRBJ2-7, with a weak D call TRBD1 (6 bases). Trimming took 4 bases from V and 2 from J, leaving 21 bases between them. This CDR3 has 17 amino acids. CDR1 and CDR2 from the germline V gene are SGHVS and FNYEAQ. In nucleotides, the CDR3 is TGTGCCAGCAGCTCCACAGGGTATGGGGGCTTAACCTACGAGCAGTACTTC. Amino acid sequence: CASSSTGYGGLTYEQYF.

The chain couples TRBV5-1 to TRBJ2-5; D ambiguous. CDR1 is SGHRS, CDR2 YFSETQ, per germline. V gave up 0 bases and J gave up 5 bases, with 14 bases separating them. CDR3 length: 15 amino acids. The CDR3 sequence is CASSLVSTGWETQYF. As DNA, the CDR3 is TGCGCCAGCAGCTTGGTTAGCACCGGGTGGGAGACCCAGTACTTC.

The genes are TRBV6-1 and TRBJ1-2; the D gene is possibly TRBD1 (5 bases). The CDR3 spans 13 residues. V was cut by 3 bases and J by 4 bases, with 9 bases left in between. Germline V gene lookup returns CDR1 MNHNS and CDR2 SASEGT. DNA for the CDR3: TGTGCCAGCAGTGATCAGGGCGCCTATGGCTACACCTTC. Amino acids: CASSDQGAYGYTF.

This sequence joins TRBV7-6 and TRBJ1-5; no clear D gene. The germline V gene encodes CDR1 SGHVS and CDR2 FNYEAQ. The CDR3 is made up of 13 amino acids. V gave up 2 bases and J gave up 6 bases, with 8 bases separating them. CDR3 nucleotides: TGTGCCAGCAGCTTATTCGGAGGTCAGCCCCAGCATTTT. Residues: CASSLFGGQPQHF.

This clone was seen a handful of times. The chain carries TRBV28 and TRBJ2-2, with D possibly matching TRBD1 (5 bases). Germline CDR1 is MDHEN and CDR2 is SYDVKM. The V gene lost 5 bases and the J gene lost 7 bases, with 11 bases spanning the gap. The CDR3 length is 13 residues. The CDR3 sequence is CASSQGAYGELFF. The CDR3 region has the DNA TGTGCCAGCAGTCAGGGCGCCTACGGGGAGCTGTTTTTT.

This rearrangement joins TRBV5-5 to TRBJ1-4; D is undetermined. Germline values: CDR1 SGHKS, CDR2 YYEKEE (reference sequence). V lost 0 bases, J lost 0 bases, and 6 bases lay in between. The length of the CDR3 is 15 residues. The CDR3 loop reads CASSLGLATNEKLFF. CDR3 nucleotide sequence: TGTGCCAGCAGCTTGGGGCTTGCAACTAATGAAAAACTGTTTTTT.